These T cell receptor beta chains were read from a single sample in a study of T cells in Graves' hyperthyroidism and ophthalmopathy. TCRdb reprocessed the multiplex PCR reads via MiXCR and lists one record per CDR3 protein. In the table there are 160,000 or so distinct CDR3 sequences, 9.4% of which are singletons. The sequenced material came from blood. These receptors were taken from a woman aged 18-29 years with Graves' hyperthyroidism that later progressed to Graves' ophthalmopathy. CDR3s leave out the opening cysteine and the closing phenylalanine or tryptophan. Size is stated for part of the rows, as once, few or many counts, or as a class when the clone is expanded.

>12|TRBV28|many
ASSPGSGRETQY
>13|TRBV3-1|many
ASSSGERGNQPQH
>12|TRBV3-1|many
ASSSLNSNQPQH
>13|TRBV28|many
ASSGTDRRFKPLH
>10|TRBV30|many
AWSVQRETQY
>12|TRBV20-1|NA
SARRDRVNSPLH
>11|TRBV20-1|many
SARSSTADTQY
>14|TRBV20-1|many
SAEETSGGVTDTQY
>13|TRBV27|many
ASSLYMREDTEAF
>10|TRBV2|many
ASGGEYNEQF
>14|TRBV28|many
ASSLLGEGQGDTQY
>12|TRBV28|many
ASSLDSYQDIQY
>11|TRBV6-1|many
ASTEGNLYGYT
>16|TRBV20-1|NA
SADSGLAGVLGTDTQY
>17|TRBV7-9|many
ASSSGLAGLKRTYNEQF
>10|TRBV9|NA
ASSVLTDTQY
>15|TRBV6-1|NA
ASTVNPSGSSYNEQF
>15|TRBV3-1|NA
ASSVNPVGGGKDEQF
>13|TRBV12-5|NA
ASSTPRDSYQPQH
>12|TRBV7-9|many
ASSLYSQGYEQY
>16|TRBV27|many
ASSLTPPWGGDYNEQF
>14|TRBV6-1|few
ASQKGLAGVRGTQY
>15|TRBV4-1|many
ASSQAGGGTQQNEQF